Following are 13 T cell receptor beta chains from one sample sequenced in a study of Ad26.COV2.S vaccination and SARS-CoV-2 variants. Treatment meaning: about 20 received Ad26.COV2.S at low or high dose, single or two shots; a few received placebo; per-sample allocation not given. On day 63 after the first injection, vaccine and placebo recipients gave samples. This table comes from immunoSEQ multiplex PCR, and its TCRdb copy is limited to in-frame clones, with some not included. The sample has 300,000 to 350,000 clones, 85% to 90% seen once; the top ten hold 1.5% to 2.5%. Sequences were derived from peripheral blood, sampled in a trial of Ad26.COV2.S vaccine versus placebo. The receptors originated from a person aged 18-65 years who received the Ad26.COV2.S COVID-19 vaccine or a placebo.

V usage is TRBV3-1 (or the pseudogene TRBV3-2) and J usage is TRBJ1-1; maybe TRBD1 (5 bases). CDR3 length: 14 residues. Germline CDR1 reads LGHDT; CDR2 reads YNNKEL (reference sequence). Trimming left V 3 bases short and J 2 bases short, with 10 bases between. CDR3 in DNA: TGTGCCAGCAGCCAGCCTGGGACCAACACTGAAGCTTTCTTT. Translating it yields CASSQPGTNTEAFF.

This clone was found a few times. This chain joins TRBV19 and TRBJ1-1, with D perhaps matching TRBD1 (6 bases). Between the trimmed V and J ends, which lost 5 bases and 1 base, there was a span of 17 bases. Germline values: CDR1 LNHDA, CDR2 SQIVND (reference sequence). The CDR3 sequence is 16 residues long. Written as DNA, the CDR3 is TGTGCCAGTAGTTTACCAACCGGGACATCGAACACTGAAGCTTTCTTT. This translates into CASSLPTGTSNTEAFF.

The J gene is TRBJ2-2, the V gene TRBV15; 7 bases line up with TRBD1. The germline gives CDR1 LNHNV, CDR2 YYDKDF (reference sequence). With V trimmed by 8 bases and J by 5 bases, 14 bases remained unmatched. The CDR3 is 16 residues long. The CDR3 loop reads CATLSSDRDSTGELFF. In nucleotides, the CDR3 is TGTGCCACCCTTTCCTCTGACAGGGATAGTACCGGGGAGCTGTTTTTT.

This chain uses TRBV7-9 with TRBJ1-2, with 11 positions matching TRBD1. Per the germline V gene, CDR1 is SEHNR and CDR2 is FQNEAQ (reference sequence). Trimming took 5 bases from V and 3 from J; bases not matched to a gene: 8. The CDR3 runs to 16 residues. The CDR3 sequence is CASSPPGGQGDYGYTF. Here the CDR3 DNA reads TGTGCCAGCAGCCCCCCGGGGGGACAGGGGGACTATGGCTACACCTTC.

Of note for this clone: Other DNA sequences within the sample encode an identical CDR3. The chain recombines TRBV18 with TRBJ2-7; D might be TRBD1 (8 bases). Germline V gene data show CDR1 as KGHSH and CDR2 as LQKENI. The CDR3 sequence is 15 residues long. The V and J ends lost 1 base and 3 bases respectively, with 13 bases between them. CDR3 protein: CASSPQTGGGYEQYF. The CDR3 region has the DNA TGTGCCAGCTCACCACAAACAGGGGGGGGCTACGAGCAGTACTTC.

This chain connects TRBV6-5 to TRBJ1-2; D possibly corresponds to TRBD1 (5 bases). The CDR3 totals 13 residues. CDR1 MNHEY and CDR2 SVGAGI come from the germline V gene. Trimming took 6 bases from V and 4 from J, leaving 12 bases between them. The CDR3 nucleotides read TGTGCCAGCAGCCCCCAGGGATCCTATGGCTACACCTTC. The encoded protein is CASSPQGSYGYTF.

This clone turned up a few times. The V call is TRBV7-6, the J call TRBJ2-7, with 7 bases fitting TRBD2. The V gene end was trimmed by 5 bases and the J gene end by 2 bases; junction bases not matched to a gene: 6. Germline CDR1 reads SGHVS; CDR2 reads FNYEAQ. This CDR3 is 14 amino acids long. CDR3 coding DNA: TGTGCCAGCAGCCCGAGGCGGGGGACCTACGAGCAGTACTTC. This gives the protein CASSPRRGTYEQYF.

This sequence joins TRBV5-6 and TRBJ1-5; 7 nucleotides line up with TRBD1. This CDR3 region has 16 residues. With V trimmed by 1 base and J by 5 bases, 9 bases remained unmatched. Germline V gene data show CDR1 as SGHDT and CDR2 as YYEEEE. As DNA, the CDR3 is TGTGCCAGCAGCTTGTCGGGCAGGGGGTATGATCAGCCCCAGCATTTT. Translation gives CASSLSGRGYDQPQHF.

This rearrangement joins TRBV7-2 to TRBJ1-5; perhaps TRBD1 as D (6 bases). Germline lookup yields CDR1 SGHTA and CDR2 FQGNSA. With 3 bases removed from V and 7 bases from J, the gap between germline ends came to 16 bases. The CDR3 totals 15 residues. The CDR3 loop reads CASSLGNTGTQPQHF. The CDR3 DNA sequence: TGTGCCAGCAGCTTGGGGAATACAGGGACACAGCCCCAGCATTTT.

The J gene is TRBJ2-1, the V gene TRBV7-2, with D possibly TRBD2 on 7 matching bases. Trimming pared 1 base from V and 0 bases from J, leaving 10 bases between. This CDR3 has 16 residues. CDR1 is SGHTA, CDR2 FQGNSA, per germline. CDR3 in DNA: TGTGCCAGCAGCTTAGAAGGGGGGGTCTCCTACAATGAGCAGTTCTTC. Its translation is CASSLEGGVSYNEQFF. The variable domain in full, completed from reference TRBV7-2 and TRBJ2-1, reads GAGVSQSPSNKVTEKGKDVELRCDPISGHTALYWYRQSLGQGLEFLIYFQGNSAPDKSGLPSDRFSAERTGGSVSTLTIQRTQQEDSAVYLCASSLEGGVSYNEQFFGPGTRLTVL.

CDR3 in DNA: TGTGCCAGCAGCCAAAAACCGGGGGATCAGCCCCAGCATTTT. Translation gives CASSQKPGDQPQHF. The V call is TRBV16, the J call TRBJ1-5, with D possibly TRBD1 on 5 matching bases. Germline V gene data show CDR1 as KGHSY and CDR2 as FQNENV. The CDR3 extends over 14 amino acids. Trimming removed 2 bases from V and 5 bases from J, with 10 bases in between.

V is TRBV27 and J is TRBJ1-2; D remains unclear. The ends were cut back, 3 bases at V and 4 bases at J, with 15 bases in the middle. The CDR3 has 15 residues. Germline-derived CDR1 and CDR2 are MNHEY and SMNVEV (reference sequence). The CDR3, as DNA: TGTGCCAGCAGTTTGAGATCGACACCAATCTATGGCTACACCTTC. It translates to CASSLRSTPIYGYTF.

The CDR3 spells CASSPWQVSSYEQYF. Here the CDR3 DNA reads TGTGCCAGCAGCCCTTGGCAGGTGAGCTCCTACGAGCAGTACTTC. The chain recombines TRBV3-1 (or the pseudogene TRBV3-2) with TRBJ2-7, with D unresolved. CDR1 is LGHDT, CDR2 YNNKEL, per germline (reference sequence). The CDR3 loop spans 15 amino acids. V lost 4 bases and J lost 0, with 13 bases in between.